This T cell receptor (beta chain) comes out of a study of cytomegalovirus exposure and HLA in healthy donors. Study-level points and caveats: Productive rates of about 90% or about 30% were seen for most TCR beta V segments in an earlier analysis. Across all donors, roughly uniform sequencing depth was an assumption of the presence/absence analyses. In vitro confirmation showed three CMV-associated chains to be CMV antigen specific. Because they were indistinguishable, some V segments, including TRBV6-2 and TRBV6-3, were excluded.

Trimming cost V 5 bases and J 5 bases, with 12 bases left between them. Germline CDR1 reads SQVTM; CDR2 reads ANQGSEA. The CDR3 length is 12 residues. Both 60 Vbeta primers and 13 Jbeta primers went into the PCR. The protocol was immunoSEQ multiplex PCR, while the TCRdb copy is restricted to in-frame clones and leaves out a portion. The table has hundreds of thousands of clones, roughly 70% seen once. Concerning this clone itself: The antigen is not known.

This chain connects TRBV29-1 to TRBJ1-1, with D possibly TRBD1 on 6 matching bases. Sequences were obtained from PBMCs. The receptor was derived from a female donor in good health and CMV-seronegative. The CDR3 DNA follows: TGCAGCGTTAAAACAGGGTGGACTGAAGCTTTCTTT. It specifies CSVKTGWTEAFF.